A single sample gave rise to the 27 T cell receptor beta chains below, sequenced in a study of PD-1 and CTLA-4 blockade in melanoma. Libraries were prepared by immunoSEQ multiplex PCR; TCRdb keeps only in-frame clonotypes and omits some of them. In the table there are 7,000 to 9,000 clones, 80% of which are singletons. The material was CD8+ T cells from peripheral blood, obtained before anti-PD-1 treatment. These receptors were obtained from a human donor with melanoma.

This chain joins TRBV29-1 and TRBJ1-2; 8 nucleotides match TRBD1. The CDR3 has 14 residues. The germline CDR1 and CDR2 sequences are SQVTM and ANQGSEA. The V and J ends lost 5 bases and 7 bases, in that order; junction bases with no gene match: 12. CDR3 DNA sequence: TGCAGCGTTCCACCAGGGGGCGCGGATTCTGGCTACACCTTC. Translating gives CSVPPGGADSGYTF. The variable domain in full, with the rest retrieved from reference TRBV29-1 and TRBJ1-2, is SAVISQKPSRDICQRGTSLTIQCQVDSQVTMMFWYRQQPGQSLTLIATANQGSEATYESGFVIDKFPISRPNLTFSTLTVSNMSPEDSSIYLCSVPPGGADSGYTFGSGTRLTVV.

V is TRBV6-5 and J is TRBJ1-1; no firm D call. Germline CDR1 reads MNHEY; CDR2 reads SVGAGI. Trimming shortened V by 7 bases and J by 7 bases, and 10 bases separated the two germline ends. CDR3 length equals 11 residues. The CDR3: CASTSHLEAFF. The CDR3 DNA reads TGTGCCAGCACTAGTCATCTTGAAGCTTTCTTT.

The V call is TRBV30, the J call TRBJ2-7; TRBD2 is a possible D gene (5 bases). The CDR3 consists of 14 residues. Trimming cost V 4 bases and J 0 bases, with 13 bases left between them. Per germline, CDR1 GTSNPN and CDR2 SVGIG (reference sequence). CDR3 DNA: TGTGCCTGGACGACTAATTACGGCTCCTACGAGCAGTACTTC. This codes for CAWTTNYGSYEQYF. Filled out from reference TRBV30 and TRBJ2-7, the complete variable domain reads SQTIHQWPATLVQPVGSPLSLECTVEGTSNPNLYWYRQAAGRGLQLLFYSVGIGQISSEVPQNLSASRPQDRQFILSSKKLLLSDSGFYLCAWTTNYGSYEQYFGPGTRLTVT.

The chain is built from TRBV15 and TRBJ2-1; D is unresolved. This CDR3 spans 15 amino acids. Trimming pared 5 bases from V and 9 bases from J, leaving 20 bases between. CDR1 LNHNV and CDR2 YYDKDF come from the germline V gene (reference sequence). The chain's CDR3 is CATSLGIDGSFEQFF. The CDR3 DNA follows: TGTGCCACCAGCCTCGGCATCGACGGTAGTTTTGAGCAGTTCTTC.

J is TRBJ2-7 and V is TRBV5-4; 11 nucleotides align to TRBD2. CDR1 and CDR2 (germline): SGHNT, YYREEE (reference sequence). The length of the CDR3 is 14 residues. V lost 9 bases, J lost 5 bases, and 10 bases stayed unmatched. CDR3 residues: CATTIAGGNNEQYF. The CDR3 coding sequence is TGTGCCACGACAATAGCGGGAGGGAACAACGAGCAGTACTTC.

V and J are TRBV6-5 and TRBJ2-7, with a tentative D call TRBD1 (5 bases). The CDR3 loop spans 13 amino acids. Germline lookup yields CDR1 MNHEY and CDR2 SVGAGI. V dropped 2 bases and J dropped 3 bases, with 8 bases sitting between them. CDR3 protein: CASSYRGNYEQYF. CDR3 DNA: TGTGCCAGCAGTTACAGGGGCAACTACGAGCAGTACTTC.

V and J are TRBV7-2 and TRBJ1-6, with D maybe TRBD1 (5 bases). Trimming left V 1 base short and J 0 bases short, with 10 bases between. Germline loops: CDR1 SGHTA, CDR2 FQGNSA. The CDR3 runs 17 residues. CDR3 coding DNA: TGTGCCAGCAGCTTAGTGCCAGGGAGCTCCTATAATTCACCCCTCCACTTT. Protein sequence: CASSLVPGSSYNSPLHF.

The V gene is TRBV30, the J gene TRBJ2-7, with D unresolved. The CDR3 consists of 16 residues. The germline gives CDR1 GTSNPN, CDR2 SVGIG (reference sequence). V was clipped by 2 bases and J by 2 bases, with 19 bases between them. CDR3 DNA: TGTGCCTGGAGTCCCCGTTTGGGGTTTAATCCCTACGAGCAGTACTTC. This codes for CAWSPRLGFNPYEQYF.

The chain joins TRBV24-1 to TRBJ2-3; 8 bases align to TRBD2. Germline V lookup: CDR1 KGHDR, CDR2 SFDVKD. Losses at the gene ends were 3 bases for V and 5 bases for J; bases not matched to a gene: 3. CDR3 length: 14 amino acids. CDR3 nucleotides: TGTGCCACCAGTGATCGGGAGGGACGAGATACGCAGTATTTT. This gives the protein CATSDREGRDTQYF.

This clone was counted once. The chain recombines TRBV4-1 with TRBJ1-2; no firm D call. V was clipped by 4 bases and J by 1 base, with 10 bases between them. The CDR3 is 14 amino acids. CDR1 is MGHRA, CDR2 YSYEKL, per germline. In nucleotides, the CDR3 is TGCGCCAGCAGCCCACCGGAGTATAACTATGGCTACACCTTC. This translates into CASSPPEYNYGYTF.

The CDR3 sequence: CASSYGQGSYGYTF. The CDR3 region has the DNA TGTGCCAGCAGTTACGGGCAGGGGAGCTATGGCTACACCTTC. V gene TRBV6-5 combines with J gene TRBJ1-2, with D possibly matching TRBD1 (6 bases). CDR1 and CDR2 from the germline V gene are MNHEY and SVGAGI. CDR3 size: 14 residues. V gave up 2 bases and J gave up 4 bases, with 11 bases separating them.

V is TRBV11-3 and J is TRBJ2-2; D perhaps matches TRBD2 (5 bases). V gave up 3 bases and J gave up 2 bases, with 16 bases separating them. The CDR3 totals 17 residues. The V gene's germline CDR1 is SGHNT and CDR2 YENEEA. CDR3 sequence reads: CASSFDPREKNTGELFF. CDR3 in DNA: TGTGCCAGCAGCTTCGATCCGAGGGAAAAAAACACCGGGGAGCTGTTTTTT.

The rearrangement joins TRBV5-6 to TRBJ1-5, with TRBD1 matching 9 bases. The length of the CDR3 is 14 residues. Per the germline V gene, CDR1 is SGHDT and CDR2 is YYEEEE. The trim removed 4 bases at V and 7 bases at J, leaving 6 bases unmatched. The CDR3 DNA is TGTGCCAGCAGCAGGGACAGGGCGCGACAGCCCCAGCATTTT. Protein: CASSRDRARQPQHF.

The genes are TRBV9 and TRBJ2-7; D ambiguous. CDR3 length: 14 residues. Trimming shortened V by 0 bases and J by 6 bases, and 13 bases separated the two germline ends. In germline, CDR1 is SGDLS, CDR2 YYNGEE. In DNA form, the CDR3 reads TGTGCCAGCAGCGTAGAAGATCTTTTGGGCGAGCAGTACTTC. Residues: CASSVEDLLGEQYF.

This chain connects TRBV11-2 to TRBJ2-7, with a weak D call TRBD1 (6 bases). The CDR3 is made up of 17 amino acids. The V gene lost 2 bases and the J gene lost 5 bases, with 22 bases spanning the gap. The germline CDR1 and CDR2 sequences are SGHAT and FQNNGV. The CDR3, as DNA: TGTGCCAGCAGCTTAATAACTGGGGGCAGGGGTGGGCACGAGCAGTACTTC. Translation gives CASSLITGGRGGHEQYF.

The chain employs TRBV7-9 and TRBJ2-1; D is unclear. Germline CDR1 and CDR2: SEHNR and FQNEAQ (reference sequence). This CDR3 has 13 amino acids. Trimming shortened V by 5 bases and J by 4 bases, and 9 bases separated the two germline ends. For the CDR3, the DNA is TGTGCCAGCAGCGCAGACTCATACAATGAGCAGTTCTTC. Translated, it gives CASSADSYNEQFF.

The gene calls are TRBV4-1 and TRBJ2-7; the D call may be TRBD1 or TRBD2 (5 bases each). The CDR3 contains 16 residues. Germline loops: CDR1 MGHRA, CDR2 YSYEKL. Trimming shortened V by 4 bases and J by 4 bases, and 20 bases separated the two germline ends. This CDR3 is CASSPEPLGDGYEQYF. The CDR3 nucleotides read TGCGCCAGCAGCCCAGAACCACTAGGGGACGGTTACGAGCAGTACTTC.

The chain is built from TRBV5-4 and TRBJ1-1; possible D gene TRBD1, 5 bases. The germline gives CDR1 SGHNT, CDR2 YYREEE (reference sequence). V was clipped by 4 bases and J by 5 bases, with 12 bases between them. This CDR3 spans 13 amino acids. This CDR3 reads CASSPGPGTEAFF. The CDR3 DNA reads TGTGCCAGCAGCCCGGGGCCGGGGACTGAAGCTTTCTTT.

V usage is TRBV4-1 and J usage is TRBJ2-3, with 7 bases lining up with TRBD2. The CDR3 totals 18 residues. J gave up 4 bases and V 0 bases, and 13 bases lay outside the gene matches. Germline-derived CDR1 and CDR2 are MGHRA and YSYEKL. DNA of the CDR3: TGCGCCAGCAGCCAAGAGTTCGTAGGGTACGGGAGGTCAGATACGCAGTATTTT. Translation gives CASSQEFVGYGRSDTQYF.

This chain's CDR3 is CASSSYSRGADTQYF. The DNA of the CDR3 is TGTGCCAGCAGCTCATACTCCAGGGGGGCAGATACGCAGTATTTT. The chain joins TRBV11-3 to TRBJ2-3; TRBD1 is a possible D gene (7 bases). Germline-derived CDR1 and CDR2 are SGHNT and YENEEA. The CDR3 is 15 residues long. Deletions cut 4 bases from V and 4 bases from J, with 15 bases between.

The count of this clone is one. This chain uses TRBV6-5 with TRBJ2-1, with D possibly matching TRBD2 (6 bases). This CDR3 is built from 15 residues. In germline, CDR1 is MNHEY, CDR2 SVGAGI. The V end lost 5 bases, the J end lost 6 bases, and 17 bases lay between the germline ends. Here the CDR3 reads CASSPGTYFTNEQFF. The CDR3 DNA follows: TGTGCCAGCAGTCCCGGGACTTACTTTACCAATGAGCAGTTCTTC.

The CDR3 spells CASSHLAVSPYEQYF. The CDR3 DNA follows: TGTGCCAGCAGCCATTTAGCGGTCTCCCCCTACGAGCAGTACTTC. This chain joins TRBV4-2 and TRBJ2-7; D possibly corresponds to TRBD2 (6 bases). The CDR3 runs to 15 residues. Germline V lookup: CDR1 LGHNA, CDR2 YNFKEQ. V was cut by 3 bases and J by 2 bases, with 14 bases left in between.

The gene calls are TRBV14 and TRBJ1-2; 10 bases line up with TRBD1. V was clipped by 4 bases and J by 7 bases; unmatched bases: 18. The CDR3 contains 18 residues. Germline CDR1 and CDR2: SGHDN and FVKESK. CDR3 sequence: CASSLLPGTGVSVRGYTF. CDR3 DNA: TGTGCCAGCAGCCTCCTACCCGGGACAGGGGTTTCGGTCCGTGGCTACACCTTC.

The V gene is TRBV14, the J gene TRBJ1-6; tentatively, D is TRBD1 (5 bases). CDR3 length: 16 amino acids. CDR1 is SGHDN and CDR2 is FVKESK in the germline V gene. V lost 0 bases and J 10 bases, leaving 16 bases between the germline ends. The CDR3 DNA reads TGTGCCAGCAGCCAAGAAGCCGGGGGATCTCGGTCACCCCTCCACTTT. Protein product: CASSQEAGGSRSPLHF.

CDR3 sequence: CASSTGQGANSPLHF. CDR3 DNA: TGCGCCAGCAGCACTGGCCAGGGAGCTAATTCACCCCTCCACTTT. The gene calls are TRBV5-1 and TRBJ1-6; a weak D match, TRBD1 (5 bases). The CDR3 sequence is 15 residues long. Trimming left V 4 bases short and J 6 bases short, with 14 bases between. Germline V gives CDR1 SGHRS, CDR2 YFSETQ.

This clone was counted once. The genes are TRBV7-6 and TRBJ2-7; 10 bases agree with TRBD2. Trimming at V came to 9 bases and at J to 4 bases, leaving 6 bases not matched to a gene. The length of the CDR3 is 13 residues. Germline V gene lookup returns CDR1 SGHVS and CDR2 FNYEAQ. CDR3 DNA: TGTGCCAGTGGAGGACTAGCGGAATACGAGCAGTACTTC. Translation: CASGGLAEYEQYF.

The chain combines TRBV27 with TRBJ2-3; TRBD2 aligns across 7 bases. The junction had 8 bases not matched to a gene; V was cut back by 2 bases and J by 0 bases. Germline lookup yields CDR1 MNHEY and CDR2 SMNVEV (reference sequence). The CDR3 has 17 residues. This CDR3 reads CASSLSLAVTSTDTQYF. The CDR3, as DNA: TGTGCCAGCAGTTTAAGCCTAGCGGTTACTAGCACAGATACGCAGTATTTT.